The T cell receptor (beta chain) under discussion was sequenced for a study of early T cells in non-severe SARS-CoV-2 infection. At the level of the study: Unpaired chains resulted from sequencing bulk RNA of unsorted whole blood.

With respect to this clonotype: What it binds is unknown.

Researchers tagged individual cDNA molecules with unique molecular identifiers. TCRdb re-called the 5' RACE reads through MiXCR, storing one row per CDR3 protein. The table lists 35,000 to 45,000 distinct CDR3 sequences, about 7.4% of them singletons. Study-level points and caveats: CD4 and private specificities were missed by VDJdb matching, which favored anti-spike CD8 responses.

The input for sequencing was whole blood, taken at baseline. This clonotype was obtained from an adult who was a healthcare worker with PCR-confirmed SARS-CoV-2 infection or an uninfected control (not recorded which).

This chain's CDR3 is CSARWDSTDTQYF. In DNA, the CDR3 is TGCAGTGCTAGATGGGACAGCACAGATACGCAGTATTTT. The V gene is TRBV20-1, the J gene TRBJ2-3; possibly TRBD1 or TRBD2 for D (5 bases each). Germline loops: CDR1 DFQATT, CDR2 SNEGSKA (reference sequence). This CDR3 has 13 amino acids. V was pared by 2 bases and J by 0 bases, with 6 bases between.